The 19 T cell receptor beta chains below were found in one sample sequenced in a study of T cells in women clearing cervical HPV infection. Sequencing used immunoSEQ multiplex PCR; TCRdb keeps in-frame clones, though not all of them. The listing records approximately 15,000 clones. Sequenced: blood buffy coat. These receptors originate from a woman between 18 and 75 years old with a cervical HPV16 infection that either progressed to CIN3+ or cleared (not recorded which).

A word on this clone: Read coverage stops 3 residues before the CDR3 terminus; the germline J gene supplies the remainder. The rearrangement uses TRBV11-2 and TRBJ1-4; tentative D call: TRBD1 (6 bases). Germline V gene lookup returns CDR1 SGHAT and CDR2 FQNNGV. The V gene lost 4 bases and the J gene lost 8 bases, with 11 bases spanning the gap. The CDR3 is 13 amino acids. The CDR3 sequence is CASSYDRQEKLFF. The covered CDR3 bases are TGTGCCAGCAGCTACGACAGGCAAGAAAAA. The variable domain in full, completed from reference TRBV11-2 and TRBJ1-4, reads EAGVAQSPRYKIIEKRQSVAFWCNPISGHATLYWYQQILGQGPKLLIQFQNNGVVDDSQLPKDRFSAERLKGVDSTLKIQPAKLEDSAVYLCASSYDRQEKLFFGSGTQLSVL.

As concerns this clone: The read gets to within 3 residues of the CDR3 end, and the germline J gene fills in the rest. The rearrangement uses TRBV7-8 and TRBJ1-1; TRBD1 agrees at 8 bases. The CDR3 runs to 14 residues. V shed 4 bases and J 4 bases; nucleotides not matched to a gene: 5. Germline values: CDR1 SGHVS, CDR2 FQNEAQ. The chain's CDR3 is CASSSGTGLTEAFF. The covered CDR3 bases are TGTGCCAGCAGCTCGGGGACAGGCCTCACTGAA.

Concerning this clone itself: The CDR3 end lies 3 residues beyond the end of the read and is filled in from the germline J gene. The V and J genes are TRBV29-1 and TRBJ2-3, with TRBD1 identical over 8 bases. The CDR3 has 14 amino acids. Germline values: CDR1 SQVTM, CDR2 ANQGSEA. V shed 6 bases and J 2 bases; nucleotides not matched to a gene: 7. CDR3 in amino acids: CSVAGGSVTDTQYF. Incomplete CDR3 DNA: TGCAGCGTCGCAGGGGGCTCGGTCACAGATACG.

Remarks on this clone: The DNA ends 3 residues before the CDR3 does, and the rest of the CDR3 is filled in from the germline J gene. V and J are TRBV20-1 and TRBJ1-5; D ambiguous. Between the trimmed V and J ends, which lost 1 base and 0 bases, there was a span of 10 bases. CDR1 DFQATT and CDR2 SNEGSKA come from the germline V gene (reference sequence). CDR3 size: 15 residues. CDR3 in amino acids: CSARASHYSNQPQHF. Incomplete CDR3 DNA: TGCAGTGCTAGAGCCAGCCACTATAGCAATCAGCCC.

Worth noting for this clone: The CDR3 goes on 3 residues after the read ends, and that part is filled in from the germline J gene. The chain carries TRBV18 and TRBJ1-2, with D tentatively TRBD1 (6 bases). This CDR3 region has 15 residues. The germline V gene has CDR1 KGHSH and CDR2 LQKENI. CDR3 DNA, as far as it was read: TGTGCCAGCTCACCCTCCGGGACACCCCGGGGAGGC. Protein product: CASSPSGTPRGG. The CDR3 as a whole reads CASSPSGTPRGGYTF.

As concerns this clone: The read is 3 residues too short to cover the CDR3 end, so that end is filled in from the germline J gene. The genes are TRBV5-1 and TRBJ1-1; D is possibly TRBD1 (6 bases). The CDR3 is 12 amino acids. The germline CDR1 and CDR2 sequences are SGHRS and YFSETQ. This CDR3 reads CASSAGQGLAFF. The covered CDR3 bases are TGCGCCAGCAGCGCGGGTCAGGGGCTA.

As for this clone: The CDR3 end lies 3 residues beyond the end of the read and is filled in from the germline J gene. The chain couples TRBV27 to TRBJ2-7, with a possible D match to TRBD1 (6 bases). Germline CDR1 MNHEY, CDR2 SMNVEV (reference sequence). The CDR3 covers 15 residues. The V end lost 4 bases, the J end lost 2 bases, and 15 bases lay between the germline ends. The chain's CDR3 is CASSSPGEATYEQYF. Incomplete CDR3 DNA: TGTGCCAGCAGTTCACCAGGGGAAGCGACCTACGAG.

Worth noting for this clone: An end of the junction differs from the germline gene, which may be a read error. The read halts 3 residues ahead of the CDR3 end, with the missing end drawn from the germline J gene. The genes are TRBV4-2 and TRBJ1-1, with D tentatively TRBD1 (5 bases). CDR3 length equals 14 residues. CDR1 is LGHNA, CDR2 YNFKEQ, per germline. The CDR3 loop reads CASSQVGGDAEAFF. The covered CDR3 bases are TGCGCCAGCAGCCAAGTTGGGGGGGACGCTGAA.

The CDR3 DNA, read in part, is TGTGCCAGCAGCTGGGACAGGGCCCACGAG. The encoded protein is CASSWDRAHE. The full CDR3 protein is CASSWDRAHEQYF. The chain couples TRBV5-6 to TRBJ2-7; 9 nucleotides line up with TRBD1. The sequenced fragment ends 3 residues before the CDR3 boundary, so the rest is inferred from the germline J gene. Looked up from germline, CDR1 is SGHDT and CDR2 is YYEEEE. Germline trimming cut 3 bases from V and 5 bases from J; bases unmatched to any gene: 3. The CDR3 is made up of 13 amino acids.

Points on this clone: The CDR3 extends 3 residues past the end of the read, so its final part is completed from the germline J gene. This chain joins TRBV30 and TRBJ1-2; D gene ambiguous. The germline V gene encodes CDR1 GTSNPN and CDR2 SVGIG (reference sequence). The CDR3 extends over 16 amino acids. CDR3 bases read: TGTGCCTGGAGTGTAGATTTGGTCGGAAAGAGACAAGGC. Its translation: CAWSVDLVGKRQG. The full-length CDR3 reads as CAWSVDLVGKRQGYTF.

Notes on this clone: The read ends 3 residues early relative to the CDR3; the germline J gene fills the gap. J is TRBJ1-2 and V is TRBV20-1, with 8 positions matching TRBD1. Per the germline V gene, CDR1 is DFQATT and CDR2 is SNEGSKA (reference sequence). V trimming: 4 bases; J trimming: 6 bases; junction bases outside the gene matches: 1. The CDR3 runs 11 residues. CDR3 sequence: CSAMTGDGYTF. The sequenced part of the CDR3 DNA is TGCAGTGCTATGACAGGGGATGGC.

Remarks on this clone: The observed sequence ends 3 residues before the CDR3 terminus, with the missing tail filled in from the germline J gene. V gene TRBV30 combines with J gene TRBJ1-1; D not certain. The germline gives CDR1 GTSNPN, CDR2 SVGIG (reference sequence). Trimming removed 0 bases from V and 1 base from J, with 6 bases in between. This CDR3 has 13 residues. CDR3 region: CAWSVISNTEAFF. The sequenced part of the CDR3 DNA is TGTGCCTGGAGTGTAATCTCGAACACTGAA. Filled out from reference TRBV30 and TRBJ1-1, the complete variable domain reads SQTIHQWPATLVQPVGSPLSLECTVEGTSNPNLYWYRQAAGRGLQLLFYSVGIGQISSEVPQNLSASRPQDRQFILSSKKLLLSDSGFYLCAWSVISNTEAFFGQGTRLTVV.

As regards this clone: The read falls 3 residues short of the CDR3 end, and the missing part is taken from the germline J gene. The chain links TRBV16 to TRBJ2-7; TRBD1 matches at 7 bases. There are 13 residues in the CDR3. Trimming cost V 4 bases and J 0 bases; bases outside gene matches: 0. The V gene's germline CDR1 is KGHSY and CDR2 FQNENV. The sequenced part of the CDR3 DNA is TGTGCCAGCAGCCGGGACAGCTCCTACGAG. Its protein is CASSRDSSYE. The full CDR3 protein is CASSRDSSYEQYF.

With respect to this clone: The observed sequence ends 3 residues before the CDR3 terminus, with the missing tail filled in from the germline J gene. The V call is TRBV10-3, the J call TRBJ2-3; 9 nucleotides agree with TRBD1. Trimming removed 10 bases from V and 2 bases from J; junction bases left unmatched: 4. Germline V gene sequence: CDR1 ENHRY, CDR2 SYGVKD. The CDR3 extends over 13 amino acids. CDR3 DNA (partial): TGTGCCACCGGGACAGGGAACACAGATACG. It is translated as CATGTGNTDT. The entire CDR3 sequence reads CATGTGNTDTQYF.

Concerning this clone itself: The read terminates 3 residues before the CDR3 end, so the remaining end is supplied by the germline J gene. V and J are TRBV28 and TRBJ2-7; D might be TRBD1 (6 bases). The CDR3 is 16 amino acids. Between the trimmed V and J ends, which lost 7 bases and 3 bases, there was a span of 22 bases. Germline values: CDR1 MDHEN, CDR2 SYDVKM. CDR3 bases read: TGTGCCAGCATCCCACGCGGCGGCAGGGGCGGCTACGAG. Protein product: CASIPRGGRGGYE. The entire CDR3 reads CASIPRGGRGGYEQYF.

To note about this clone: The read falls 3 residues short of the CDR3 end, and the missing part is taken from the germline J gene. V usage is TRBV28 and J usage is TRBJ2-6, with D unresolved. The CDR3 contains 13 residues. Trimming left V 8 bases short and J 0 bases short, with 5 bases between. Germline V CDR1 and CDR2: MDHEN, SYDVKM. The CDR3 reads CASRDSGANVLTF. The sequenced part of the CDR3 DNA is TGTGCCAGCCGCGACTCTGGGGCCAACGTC.

With regard to this clone: The read halts 3 residues ahead of the CDR3 end, with the missing end drawn from the germline J gene. The chain uses TRBV15 and TRBJ2-5, with 12 bases identical to TRBD2. V lost 1 base to trimming and J lost 5 bases; unmatched junction nucleotides: 5. The V gene's germline CDR1 is LNHNV and CDR2 YYDKDF (reference sequence). This CDR3 region has 16 residues. Incomplete CDR3 DNA: TGTGCCACCAGCAGAGGGACTAGCGGGGTATGGGAGACC. Protein: CATSRGTSGVWET. The CDR3, in full, reads CATSRGTSGVWETQYF.

As regards this clone: The read stops 3 residues short of the end of the CDR3; the missing end is completed from the germline J gene. J is TRBJ1-2 and V is TRBV11-2; TRBD1 matches 8 bases. The ends lost 2 bases at V and 4 bases at J; junction bases unmatched: 6. CDR1 and CDR2 (germline): SGHAT, FQNNGV. The CDR3 covers 15 residues. The sequenced CDR3 bases are TGTGCCAGCAGCTTACAACAGGGGGGGGTCTATGGC. Encoded protein: CASSLQQGGVYG. The whole CDR3 region reads CASSLQQGGVYGYTF. Complete variable domain (other parts from reference TRBV11-2 and TRBJ1-2): EAGVAQSPRYKIIEKRQSVAFWCNPISGHATLYWYQQILGQGPKLLIQFQNNGVVDDSQLPKDRFSAERLKGVDSTLKIQPAKLEDSAVYLCASSLQQGGVYGYTFGSGTRLTVV.

On this clone itself: The read comes to an end 3 residues before the CDR3 does, leaving the germline J gene to fill in the end. V is TRBV3-1 (or the pseudogene TRBV3-2) and J is TRBJ2-7, with 10 bases identical to TRBD1. V shed 0 bases, J shed 4 bases, and the junction held 9 bases outside the gene matches. The germline V gene has CDR1 LGHDT and CDR2 YNNKEL (reference sequence). The CDR3 runs 17 residues. CDR3 bases read: TGTGCCAGCAGCCAAGAGAGACAGGGGGCGATCTTGTACGAG. Its translation: CASSQERQGAILYE. The CDR3 reads in full as CASSQERQGAILYEQYF.